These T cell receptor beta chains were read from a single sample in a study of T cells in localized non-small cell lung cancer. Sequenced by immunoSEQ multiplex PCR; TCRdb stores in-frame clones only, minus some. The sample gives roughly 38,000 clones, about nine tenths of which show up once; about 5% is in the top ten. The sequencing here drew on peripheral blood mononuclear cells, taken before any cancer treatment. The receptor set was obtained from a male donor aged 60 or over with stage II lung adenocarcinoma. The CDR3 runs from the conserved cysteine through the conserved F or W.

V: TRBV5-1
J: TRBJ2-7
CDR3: CASSPQGPGRSNEQYF

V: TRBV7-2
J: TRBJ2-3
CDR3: CASARVGTDTQYF

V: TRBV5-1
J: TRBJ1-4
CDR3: CASMEDFNEKLFF

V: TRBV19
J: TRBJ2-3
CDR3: CASSRDSRSRTQYF

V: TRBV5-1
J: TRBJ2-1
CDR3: CASSLEASVYNEQFF

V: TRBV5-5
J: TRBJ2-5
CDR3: CASSAGLPETQYF

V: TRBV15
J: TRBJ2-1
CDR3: CATSRSLGENEQFF

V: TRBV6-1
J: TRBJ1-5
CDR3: CASSPAGIHNQPQHF

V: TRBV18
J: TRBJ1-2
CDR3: CASSRDRNANYGYTF

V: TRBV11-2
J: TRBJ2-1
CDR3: CASSVGTAVEQFF

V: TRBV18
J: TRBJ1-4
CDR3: CASSSTGGGEKLFF

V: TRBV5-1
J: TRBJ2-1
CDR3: CASSLQGAGEQFF

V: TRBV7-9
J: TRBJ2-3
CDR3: CATLYVGTDTQYF

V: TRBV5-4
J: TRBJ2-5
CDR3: CASSFGGRAGETQYF

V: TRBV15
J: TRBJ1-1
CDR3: CATSTGTGVKEAFF

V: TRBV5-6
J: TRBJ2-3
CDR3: CASSLRTGNTPGTQYF

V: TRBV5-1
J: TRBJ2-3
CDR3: CASSLQDDTQYF

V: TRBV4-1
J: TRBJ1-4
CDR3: CASSQDVRSPEKLFF

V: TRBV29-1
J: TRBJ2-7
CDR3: CSVFSGNYEQYF

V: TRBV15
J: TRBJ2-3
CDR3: CATSRDGTSGTDTQYF

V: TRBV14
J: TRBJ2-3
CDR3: CASSPPGTGRRDTQYF

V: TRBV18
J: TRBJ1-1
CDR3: CASSRAENTEAFF

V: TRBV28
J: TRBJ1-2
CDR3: CASSPSGSPKANYGYTF

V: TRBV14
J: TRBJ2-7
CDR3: CASSQVGPGQGRDEQYF

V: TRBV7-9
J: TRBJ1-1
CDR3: CASSRMNEAFF

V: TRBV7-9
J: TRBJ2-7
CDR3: CASSLGGGTVGEQYF

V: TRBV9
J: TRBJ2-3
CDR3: CASSVGRPGGLRDTQYF

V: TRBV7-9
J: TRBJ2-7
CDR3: CASSVDRDEQYF

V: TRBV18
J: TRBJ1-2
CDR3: CASSPGQGGANYGYTF

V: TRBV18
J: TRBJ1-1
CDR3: CASSPGQMNTEAFF

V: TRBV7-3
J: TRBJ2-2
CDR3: CASKLAGGSTGELFF

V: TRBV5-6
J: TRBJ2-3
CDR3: CASRLAGTDTQYF

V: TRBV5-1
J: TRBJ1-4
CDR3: CASKRTGAEELFF

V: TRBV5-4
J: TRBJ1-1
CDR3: CASSWARSSNTEAFF

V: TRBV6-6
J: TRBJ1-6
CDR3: CASSLGTGGSPLHF

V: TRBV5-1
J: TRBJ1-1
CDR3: CASSPDRVNTEAFF

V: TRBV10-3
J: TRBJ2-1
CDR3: CAISSSNVEGRGNEQFF

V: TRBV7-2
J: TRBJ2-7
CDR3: CASSVGSPLSYEQYF

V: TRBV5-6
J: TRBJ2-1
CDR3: CASSLLRQQFF

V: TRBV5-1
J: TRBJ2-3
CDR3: CASSPGSGRADTQYF

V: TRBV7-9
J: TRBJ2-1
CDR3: CASSPGRSSYNEQFF

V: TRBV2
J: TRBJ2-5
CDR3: CASRRGGAAQYF

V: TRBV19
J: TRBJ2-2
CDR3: CASTALGELFF

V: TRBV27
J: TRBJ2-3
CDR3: CASSLTWTAFQGDTQYF

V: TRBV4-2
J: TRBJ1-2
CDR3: CASSQDRTVYGYTF

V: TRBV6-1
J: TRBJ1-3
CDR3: CASSDSPSSGNTIYF

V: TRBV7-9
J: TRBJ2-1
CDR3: CASSLATSSNEQFF

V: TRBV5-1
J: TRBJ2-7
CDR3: CASSLSLGLIYEQYF

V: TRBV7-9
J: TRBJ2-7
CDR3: CASSLRRDSYEQYF

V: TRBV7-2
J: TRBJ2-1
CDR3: CASTIRRESYNEQFF

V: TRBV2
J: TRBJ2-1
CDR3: CTTGPGMTYNEQFF

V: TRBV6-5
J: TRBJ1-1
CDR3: CASSYQSGNTEAFF

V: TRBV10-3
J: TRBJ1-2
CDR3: CAISDQGQGYTF

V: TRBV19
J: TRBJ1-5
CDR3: CASSVTGQSNQPQHF

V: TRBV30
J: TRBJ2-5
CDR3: CAWSVKGGETQYF

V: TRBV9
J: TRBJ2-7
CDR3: CASSVVEPTEQYF

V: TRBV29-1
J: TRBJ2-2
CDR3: CSVARGGPNTGELFF

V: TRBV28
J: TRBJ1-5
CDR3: CASSLRAGRSNQPQHF